Below, 28 T cell receptor beta chains from the same sample are listed, as sequenced in a study of blood T cell dynamics during melanoma immunotherapy. The time point denotes: week 3, after first cycle of checkpoint inhibitor. TCRdb keeps only in-frame clones here, not all; method: immunoSEQ multiplex PCR. Among 15,000 to 20,000 clones, 94% were seen once, and the ten largest hold around 0.2%. The source was effector memory CD8+ T cells from blood, collected from a patient treated with checkpoint blockade. The receptors were sampled from a human donor with melanoma.

The CDR3 loop is CASSLVQGADTQYF. The CDR3 bases are TGTGCCAGCAGCTTAGTTCAGGGGGCAGATACGCAGTATTTT. The chain joins TRBV11-2 to TRBJ2-3; the match to TRBD1 covers 7 bases. The length of the CDR3 is 14 residues. The J segment lost 4 bases and the V segment lost 1 base, leaving 2 bases of the junction unmatched. Germline loops: CDR1 SGHAT, CDR2 FQNNGV.

The chain joins TRBV4-2 to TRBJ2-2; the match to TRBD1 covers 7 bases. The CDR3 is 17 amino acids. V lost 5 bases and J lost 7; bases outside the gene matches: 16. CDR1 is LGHNA and CDR2 is YNFKEQ in the germline V gene. The CDR3 here is CASSLGTEGFRLGELFF. CDR3 nucleotides: TGTGCCAGCAGCTTAGGGACAGAGGGGTTTAGGCTCGGGGAGCTGTTTTTT.

This clone came up a few times. The V and J genes are TRBV11-2 and TRBJ1-2; D gene ambiguous. The CDR3 spans 15 residues. V lost 3 bases, J lost 8 bases, and 19 bases lay in between. Germline CDR1 SGHAT, CDR2 FQNNGV. This CDR3 is CASSLEAGWLEGYTF. The CDR3 DNA reads TGTGCCAGCAGCTTGGAAGCGGGCTGGTTAGAGGGCTACACCTTC.

The chain combines TRBV27 with TRBJ2-2; TRBD1 agrees at 8 bases. Unmatched junction bases numbered 8, after V lost 7 bases and J lost 7 bases. CDR1 is MNHEY and CDR2 is SMNVEV in the germline V gene (reference sequence). This CDR3 region has 14 residues. CDR3 sequence: CASTDRGGNGELFF. CDR3 in DNA: TGTGCCAGCACCGACAGGGGTGGAAACGGGGAGCTGTTTTTT.

V is TRBV7-9 and J is TRBJ2-5; 14 bases line up with TRBD2. CDR3 length: 18 residues. V trimming: 5 bases; J trimming: 7 bases; junction bases outside the gene matches: 15. Germline lookup yields CDR1 SEHNR and CDR2 FQNEAQ (reference sequence). The CDR3 nucleotides read TGTGCCAGCAGCCCCCCCCTGATGACTAGCGGGAGGGTGGGGACCCAGTACTTC. As protein: CASSPPLMTSGRVGTQYF.

The sample holds one count of this clone. The chain employs TRBV28 and TRBJ2-3; 15 nucleotides line up with TRBD2. This CDR3 has 16 amino acids. Unmatched junction bases numbered 4, after V lost 5 bases and J lost 4 bases. Germline assignment: CDR1 MDHEN and CDR2 SYDVKM. The CDR3 region has the DNA TGTGCCAGCAGTGGGGGACTAGCGGGAGGCGCAGATACGCAGTATTTT. The encoded protein is CASSGGLAGGADTQYF.

This chain links TRBV27 with TRBJ2-7; D assignment may be TRBD1 or TRBD2 (6 bases each). Germline CDR1 MNHEY, CDR2 SMNVEV (reference sequence). Trimming shortened V by 0 bases and J by 2 bases, and 11 bases separated the two germline ends. There are 15 residues in the CDR3. The CDR3 spells CASSLSLGGTYEQYF. The CDR3 DNA reads TGTGCCAGCAGTTTATCATTAGGGGGGACCTACGAGCAGTACTTC.

The chain joins TRBV28 to TRBJ2-1; 9 positions agree with TRBD1. V shed 7 bases and J 3 bases; nucleotides not matched to a gene: 7. The CDR3 spans 15 residues. Germline CDR1 reads MDHEN; CDR2 reads SYDVKM. CDR3 nucleotide sequence: TGTGCCAGCATTCCGACAGGGGGGAGCTACAATGAGCAGTTCTTC. Translating it yields CASIPTGGSYNEQFF.

The gene calls are TRBV27 and TRBJ2-1; 11 bases map to TRBD2. The junction had 8 bases not matched to a gene; V was cut back by 5 bases and J by 8 bases. The CDR3 loop spans 15 amino acids. Germline V gene sequence: CDR1 MNHEY, CDR2 SMNVEV (reference sequence). The CDR3: CASSPTSGRSHEQFF. The CDR3 bases are TGTGCCAGCAGTCCCACTAGCGGGAGAAGTCATGAGCAGTTCTTC.

This chain connects TRBV4-1 to TRBJ2-7; TRBD1 is a possible D gene (5 bases). Trimming cost V 1 base and J 1 base, with 8 bases left between them. Germline lookup yields CDR1 MGHRA and CDR2 YSYEKL. This CDR3 region has 14 residues. This CDR3 reads CASSQAQGSYEQYF. The CDR3 DNA follows: TGCGCCAGCAGCCAAGCGCAGGGATCCTACGAGCAGTACTTC.

This clone was seen a few times. The chain employs TRBV9 and TRBJ1-4; D unclear. Trimming removed 3 bases from V and 0 bases from J, with 9 bases in between. Germline V CDR1 and CDR2: SGDLS, YYNGEE. The CDR3 runs to 15 residues. In DNA, the CDR3 is TGTGCCAGCAGCGACTACCGAGCAACTAATGAAAAACTGTTTTTT. Translated: CASSDYRATNEKLFF.

V gene TRBV4-2 combines with J gene TRBJ2-1; D is unclear. The germline V and J ends were trimmed by 2 bases and 6 bases, with 11 bases remaining between them. Germline CDR1 and CDR2: LGHNA and YNFKEQ. The CDR3 is 14 amino acids. The CDR3 sequence: CASSQPFISNEQFF. CDR3 sequence (DNA): TGTGCCAGCAGCCAACCATTTATATCCAATGAGCAGTTCTTC.

The chain has TRBV7-9 and TRBJ2-1, with 8 bases fitting TRBD2. The CDR3 covers 14 residues. Germline trimming cut 5 bases from V and 3 bases from J; bases unmatched to any gene: 3. CDR1 and CDR2 from the germline V gene are SEHNR and FQNEAQ (reference sequence). CDR3 amino acids: CASSASGSYNEQFF. DNA for the CDR3: TGTGCCAGCAGCGCAAGCGGGAGCTACAATGAGCAGTTCTTC.

This clone was observed a single time. The chain links TRBV9 to TRBJ2-1, with 12 nucleotides matching TRBD2. V gave up 1 base and J gave up 2 bases; unmatched junction bases: 7. The CDR3 consists of 18 residues. Germline lookup yields CDR1 SGDLS and CDR2 YYNGEE. This CDR3 reads CASSVPSSGRETYNEQFF. CDR3 nucleotide sequence: TGTGCCAGCAGCGTACCCTCTAGCGGGAGGGAAACCTACAATGAGCAGTTCTTC.

The rearrangement links TRBV27 to TRBJ2-7; D possibly corresponds to TRBD2 (6 bases). The CDR3 covers 12 residues. V lost 6 bases, J lost 5 bases, and 11 bases lay in between. In germline, CDR1 is MNHEY, CDR2 SMNVEV (reference sequence). This chain's CDR3 is CASSQWGDEQYF. The DNA of the CDR3 is TGTGCCAGCAGCCAATGGGGGGACGAGCAGTACTTC.

The rearrangement links TRBV7-9 to TRBJ2-2; D remains ambiguous. CDR1 SEHNR and CDR2 FQNEAQ come from the germline V gene (reference sequence). Trimming cost V 0 bases and J 7 bases, with 3 bases left between them. This CDR3 contains 12 residues. CDR3 sequence reads: CASSLAGGELFF. The DNA for the CDR3 is TGTGCCAGCAGCTTAGCCGGCGGGGAGCTGTTTTTT.

The J gene is TRBJ2-5, the V gene TRBV27; D not certain. Germline lookup yields CDR1 MNHEY and CDR2 SMNVEV (reference sequence). The CDR3 is made up of 14 amino acids. Trimming took 2 bases from V and 0 from J, leaving 7 bases between them. The DNA of the CDR3 is TGTGCCAGCAGTTTAGGGCAGAACCAAGAGACCCAGTACTTC. It yields the protein CASSLGQNQETQYF.

The chain is built from TRBV2 and TRBJ1-2, with D unresolved. The CDR3 spans 12 residues. V lost 4 bases and J lost 4, with 7 bases in between. Per the germline V gene, CDR1 is SNHLY and CDR2 is FYNNEI. CDR3 region: CASSAGVYGYTF. The DNA of the CDR3 is TGTGCCAGCAGTGCCGGAGTCTATGGCTACACCTTC.

The chain carries TRBV5-8 and TRBJ1-5, with 8 positions matching TRBD1. The CDR3 is made up of 19 amino acids. In germline, CDR1 is SGHTS, CDR2 YDEGEE. The V and J ends lost 0 bases and 0 bases, in that order; junction bases with no gene match: 11. The DNA of the CDR3 is TGTGCCAGCAGCTTGGCAGGGGGCGAAGGACAATATAGCAATCAGCCCCAGCATTTT. Translation gives CASSLAGGEGQYSNQPQHF.

The V and J genes are TRBV9 and TRBJ1-5; TRBD1 agrees at 10 bases. There are 15 residues in the CDR3. V lost 2 bases and J lost 3; bases outside the gene matches: 2. The germline V gene encodes CDR1 SGDLS and CDR2 YYNGEE. DNA of the CDR3: TGTGCCAGCAGCGTGGGGACAGGGGCCAATCAGCCCCAGCATTTT. This encodes CASSVGTGANQPQHF.

The chain is built from TRBV4-1 and TRBJ1-3; TRBD1 matches 8 bases. The V segment lost 2 bases and the J segment 0 bases; nucleotides outside the gene matches: 6. The CDR3 consists of 17 residues. Per germline, CDR1 MGHRA and CDR2 YSYEKL. The CDR3 nucleotides read TGCGCCAGCAGCCAACTTTCCGGGACAGGCTCTGGAAACACCATATATTTT. Translating it yields CASSQLSGTGSGNTIYF.

The chain links TRBV28 to TRBJ1-5; D possibly corresponds to TRBD1 (6 bases). CDR3 length equals 14 residues. Looked up from germline, CDR1 is MDHEN and CDR2 is SYDVKM. Trimming cost V 6 bases and J 4 bases, with 13 bases left between them. The CDR3 DNA sequence: TGTGCCAGCAGAACAGGGAGTCGGAATCAGCCCCAGCATTTT. It codes for CASRTGSRNQPQHF.

The chain has TRBV11-2 and TRBJ2-5, with no clear D. Looked up from germline, CDR1 is SGHAT and CDR2 is FQNNGV. Trimming removed 1 base from V and 6 bases from J, with 12 bases in between. CDR3 length: 14 residues. CDR3 protein: CASSLAVFGKTQYF. The CDR3 DNA reads as TGTGCCAGCAGCTTAGCGGTTTTCGGAAAGACCCAGTACTTC.

As to this clone: This same CDR3 is encoded by further DNA sequences in the sample. The J gene is TRBJ1-2, the V gene TRBV13; D is unresolved. CDR3 length: 13 amino acids. The V and J ends lost 1 base and 6 bases respectively, with 9 bases between them. Germline-derived CDR1 and CDR2 are PRHDT and FYEKMQ (reference sequence). The CDR3 nucleotides read TGTGCCAGCAGCTTAGTCTCGCGAGATGGCTACACCTTC. The encoded protein is CASSLVSRDGYTF.

The V and J genes are TRBV6-5 and TRBJ2-7; 7 positions match TRBD1. With 5 bases clipped from V and 4 bases from J, the junction kept 11 bases outside the gene matches. Germline CDR1 MNHEY, CDR2 SVGAGI. This CDR3 region has 15 residues. CDR3 bases: TGTGCCAGCAGTGCCAGACCGGGACAGAGATACGAGCAGTACTTC. Translated: CASSARPGQRYEQYF.

This chain connects TRBV19 to TRBJ2-5, with D possibly being TRBD1 (5 bases). V lost 6 bases and J lost 2, with 10 bases in between. This CDR3 spans 13 amino acids. CDR1 and CDR2 from the germline V gene are LNHDA and SQIVND (reference sequence). DNA for the CDR3: TGTGCCAGTAGCCCGACAGTGCAAGAGACCCAGTACTTC. This encodes CASSPTVQETQYF.

The J gene is TRBJ2-7, the V gene TRBV5-6; 9 bases match TRBD1. Germline V gives CDR1 SGHDT, CDR2 YYEEEE. The CDR3 sequence is 14 residues long. J lost 3 bases, V lost 3 bases, and 4 bases had no gene match. CDR3 nucleotides: TGTGCCAGCAGCTGGGGACAGGGTGACTACGAGCAGTACTTC. Translated: CASSWGQGDYEQYF.

This chain connects TRBV2 to TRBJ2-7; D unresolved. CDR3 size: 13 residues. Looked up from germline, CDR1 is SNHLY and CDR2 is FYNNEI. V lost 1 base to trimming and J lost 4 bases, with 8 bases between them. CDR3 in amino acids: CASSEEGLYEQYF. The CDR3 DNA reads TGTGCCAGCAGTGAAGAAGGTTTGTACGAGCAGTACTTC.